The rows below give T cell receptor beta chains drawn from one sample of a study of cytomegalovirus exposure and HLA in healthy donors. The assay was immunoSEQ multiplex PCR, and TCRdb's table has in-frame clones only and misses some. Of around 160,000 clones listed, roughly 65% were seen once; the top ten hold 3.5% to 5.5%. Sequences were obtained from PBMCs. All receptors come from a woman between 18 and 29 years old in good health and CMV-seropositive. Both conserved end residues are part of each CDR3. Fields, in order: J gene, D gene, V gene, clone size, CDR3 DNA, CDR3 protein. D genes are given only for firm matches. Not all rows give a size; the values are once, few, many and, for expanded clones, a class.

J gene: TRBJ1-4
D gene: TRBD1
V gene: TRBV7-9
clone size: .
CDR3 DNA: TGTGCCAGCAGCTTAGGGACAGGCCTTGATGAAAAACTGTTTTTT
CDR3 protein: CASSLGTGLDEKLFF

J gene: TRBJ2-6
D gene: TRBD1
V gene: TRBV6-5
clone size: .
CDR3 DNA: TGTGCCAGCAGTTACTGGGGGACAGGGAGGCCCAACGTCCTGACTTTC
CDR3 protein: CASSYWGTGRPNVLTF

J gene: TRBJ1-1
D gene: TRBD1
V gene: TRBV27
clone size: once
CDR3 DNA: TGTGCCAGCAGTTTGACAGGGAGGAACACTGAAGCTTTCTTT
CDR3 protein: CASSLTGRNTEAFF

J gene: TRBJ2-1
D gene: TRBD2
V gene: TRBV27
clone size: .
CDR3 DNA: TGTGCCAGCAGCCGCCGTAGCGGGAGAGTAAACAATGAGCAGTTCTTC
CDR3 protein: CASSRRSGRVNNEQFF

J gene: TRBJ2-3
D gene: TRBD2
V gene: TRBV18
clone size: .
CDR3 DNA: TGTGCCAGCTCACCAGCTTTAGCGGGGTACATGGATACGCAGTATTTT
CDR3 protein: CASSPALAGYMDTQYF

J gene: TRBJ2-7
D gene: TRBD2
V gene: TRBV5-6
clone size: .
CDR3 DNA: TGTGCCAGCAGCATTGATACTAGCGGGAGAAACGAGCAGTACTTC
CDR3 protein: CASSIDTSGRNEQYF

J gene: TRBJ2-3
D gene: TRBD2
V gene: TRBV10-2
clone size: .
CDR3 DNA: TGCGCCAGCAGTGAGCAAGGACTAGCGCCCGATACGCAGTATTTT
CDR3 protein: CASSEQGLAPDTQYF

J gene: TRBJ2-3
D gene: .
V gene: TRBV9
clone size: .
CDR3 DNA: TGTGCCAGCAGCCCACCCCGGACAGTCACAGATACGCAGTATTTT
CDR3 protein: CASSPPRTVTDTQYF

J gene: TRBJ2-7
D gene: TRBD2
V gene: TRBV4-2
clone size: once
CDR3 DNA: TGTGCCAGCAGCCAAGATGGGGAGGGGTACGAGCAGTACTTC
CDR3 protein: CASSQDGEGYEQYF

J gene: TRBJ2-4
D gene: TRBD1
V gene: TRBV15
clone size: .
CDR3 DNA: TGTGCCACCAGCAGAAGACAGGGGGCTATGGGAGACATTCAGTACTTC
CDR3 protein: CATSRRQGAMGDIQYF

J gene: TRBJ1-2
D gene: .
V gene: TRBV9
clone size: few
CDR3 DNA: TGTGCCAGCAGCGTAGGGGGGGGGAACTATGGCTACACCTTC
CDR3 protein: CASSVGGGNYGYTF

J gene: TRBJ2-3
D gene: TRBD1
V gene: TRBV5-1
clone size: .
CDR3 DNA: TGCGCCAGCAGCTCGGGACAGGGCAGCACAGATACGCAGTATTTT
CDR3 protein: CASSSGQGSTDTQYF